The text below deals with one T cell receptor (beta chain). Antigen: not known. Using a J-beta primer mix together with a sample-barcoded 5' primer, a second PCR was run for roughly 6 to 11 cycles. TCRdb redid the calling of the 5' RACE reads with MiXCR, one entry per CDR3 protein. This table has some 930,000 distinct CDR3 sequences, approximately 32% appearing once. V was clipped by 4 bases and J by 4 bases, with 12 bases between them. Germline values: CDR1 MDHEN, CDR2 SYDVKM. This CDR3 spans 14 amino acids. The data were taken from a study of blood T cells in healthy people across ages. Study observations and caveats: From one million sequenced T cells, diversity estimates were lower bounds.

The same data also went into a second study, on T cells of mothers and their children.

The chain employs TRBV28 and TRBJ2-3; a possible D gene is TRBD2 (5 bases). Sample: blood. The TCR comes from a woman aged 40 to 49 in good health. Here the CDR3 DNA reads TGTGCCAGCAGTTATGGAGGAAGGGCAGATACGCAGTATTTT. This gives the protein CASSYGGRADTQYF.